This T cell receptor beta chain was sequenced during a study of shared clonotypes between healthy human individuals. Every donor, a Caucasian adult, lived in Nashville, Tennessee. The CDR3 is 14 amino acids. V lost 2 bases to trimming and J lost 5 bases, with 12 bases between them. CDR1 and CDR2 from the germline V gene are MNHNY and SVGAGI (reference sequence). Repertoires were generated with immunoSEQ multiplex PCR, while TCRdb's copy carries only in-frame clones and drops some. The sample includes millions of clones, 85% to 95% of them seen just once. This TCR came from a man younger than 35 in good health. The chain has TRBV6-6 and TRBJ2-5, with a tentative D call TRBD2 (6 bases). Sequenced: naive CD4+ T cells sorted from blood. Subset: CD45RA+ positively selected. In DNA, the CDR3 is TGTGCCAGCAGTTACCCGGGGGTTTCGGAGACCCAGTACTTC. Its protein product is CASSYPGVSETQYF.